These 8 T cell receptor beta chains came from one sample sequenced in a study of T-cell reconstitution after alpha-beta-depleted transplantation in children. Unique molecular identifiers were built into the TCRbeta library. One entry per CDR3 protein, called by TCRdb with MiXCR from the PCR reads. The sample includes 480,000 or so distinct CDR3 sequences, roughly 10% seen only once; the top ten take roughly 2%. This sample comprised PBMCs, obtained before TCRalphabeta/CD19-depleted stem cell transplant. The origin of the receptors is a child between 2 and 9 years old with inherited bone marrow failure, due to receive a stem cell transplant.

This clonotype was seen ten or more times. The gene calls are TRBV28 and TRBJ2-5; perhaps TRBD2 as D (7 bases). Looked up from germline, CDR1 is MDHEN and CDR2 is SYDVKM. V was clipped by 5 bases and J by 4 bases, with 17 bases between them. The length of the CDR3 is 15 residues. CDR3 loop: CASSTPQGGGETQYF. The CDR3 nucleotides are TGTGCCAGCAGTACCCCCCAAGGGGGGGGAGAGACCCAGTACTTC.

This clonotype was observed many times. The CDR3 sequence: CASSWTGTINGNEQFF. CDR3 DNA sequence: TGTGCCAGCAGCTGGACCGGGACAATTAACGGCAATGAGCAGTTCTTC. The rearrangement joins TRBV5-6 to TRBJ2-1; TRBD1 is a possible D gene (6 bases). The CDR3 runs 16 residues. Germline lookup yields CDR1 SGHDT and CDR2 YYEEEE. The V and J ends lost 3 bases and 6 bases respectively, with 19 bases between them.

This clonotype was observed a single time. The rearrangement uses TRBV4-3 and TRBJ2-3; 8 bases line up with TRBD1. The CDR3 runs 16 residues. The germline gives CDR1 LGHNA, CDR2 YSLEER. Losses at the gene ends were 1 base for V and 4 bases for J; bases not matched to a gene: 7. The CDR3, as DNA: TGCGCCAGCAGCCAAGGACAGGGGAAGAAGGCAGATACGCAGTATTTT. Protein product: CASSQGQGKKADTQYF.

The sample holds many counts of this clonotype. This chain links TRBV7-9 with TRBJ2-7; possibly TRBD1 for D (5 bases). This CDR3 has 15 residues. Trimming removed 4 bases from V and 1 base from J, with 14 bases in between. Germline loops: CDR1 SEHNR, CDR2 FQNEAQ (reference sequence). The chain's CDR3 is CASSSDSLPSYEQYF. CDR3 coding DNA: TGTGCCAGCAGCTCTGACAGTCTCCCATCCTACGAGCAGTACTTC.

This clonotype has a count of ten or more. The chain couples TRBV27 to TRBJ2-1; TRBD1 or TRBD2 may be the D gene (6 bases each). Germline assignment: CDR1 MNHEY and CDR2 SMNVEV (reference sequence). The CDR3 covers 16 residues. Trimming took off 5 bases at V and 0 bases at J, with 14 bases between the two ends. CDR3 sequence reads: CASSMTRGSSYNEQFF. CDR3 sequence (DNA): TGTGCCAGCAGTATGACTAGGGGGAGCTCCTACAATGAGCAGTTCTTC.

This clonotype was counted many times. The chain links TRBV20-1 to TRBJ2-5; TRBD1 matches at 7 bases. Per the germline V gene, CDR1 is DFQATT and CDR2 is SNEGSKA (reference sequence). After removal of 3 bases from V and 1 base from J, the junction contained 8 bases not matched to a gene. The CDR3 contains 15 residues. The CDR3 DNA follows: TGCAGTGCTAGTGTACGTTGGGACAGCCAAGAGACCCAGTACTTC. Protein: CSASVRWDSQETQYF.

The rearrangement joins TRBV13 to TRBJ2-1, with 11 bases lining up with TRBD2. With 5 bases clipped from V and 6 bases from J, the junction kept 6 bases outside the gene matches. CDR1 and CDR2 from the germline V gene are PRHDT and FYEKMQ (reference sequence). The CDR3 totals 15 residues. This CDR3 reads CASSATSGSSNEQFF. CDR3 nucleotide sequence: TGTGCCAGCAGCGCCACTAGCGGGAGTAGCAATGAGCAGTTCTTC.

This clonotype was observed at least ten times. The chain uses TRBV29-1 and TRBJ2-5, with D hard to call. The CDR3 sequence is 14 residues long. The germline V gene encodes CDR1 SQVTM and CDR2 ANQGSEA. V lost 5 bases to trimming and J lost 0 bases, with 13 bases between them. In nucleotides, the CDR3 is TGCAGCGTTATGGTCCGGGCGCACCAAGAGACCCAGTACTTC. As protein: CSVMVRAHQETQYF.